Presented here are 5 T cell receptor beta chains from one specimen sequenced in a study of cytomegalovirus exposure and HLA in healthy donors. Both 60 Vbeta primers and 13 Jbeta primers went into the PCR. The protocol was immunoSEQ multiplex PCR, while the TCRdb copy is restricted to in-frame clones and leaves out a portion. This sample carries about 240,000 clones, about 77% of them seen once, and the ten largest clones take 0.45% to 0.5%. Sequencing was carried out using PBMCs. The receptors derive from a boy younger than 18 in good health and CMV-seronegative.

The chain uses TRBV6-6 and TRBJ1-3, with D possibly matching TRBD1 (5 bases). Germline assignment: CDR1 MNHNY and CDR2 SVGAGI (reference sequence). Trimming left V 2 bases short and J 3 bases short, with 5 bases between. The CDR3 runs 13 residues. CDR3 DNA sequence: TGTGCCAGCAGTTACAGGGGTGGAAACACCATATATTTT. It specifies CASSYRGGNTIYF.

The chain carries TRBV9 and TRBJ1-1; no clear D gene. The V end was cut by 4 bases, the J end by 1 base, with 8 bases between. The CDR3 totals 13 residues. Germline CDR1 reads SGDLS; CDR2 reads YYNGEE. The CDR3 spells CASSPRANTEAFF. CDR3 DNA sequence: TGTGCCAGCAGCCCCCGAGCGAACACTGAAGCTTTCTTT.

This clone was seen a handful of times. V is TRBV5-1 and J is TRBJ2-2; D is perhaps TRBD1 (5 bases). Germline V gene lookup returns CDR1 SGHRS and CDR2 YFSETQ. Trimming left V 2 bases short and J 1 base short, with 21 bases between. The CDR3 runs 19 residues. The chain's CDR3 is CASSLVRQTKPVNTGELFF. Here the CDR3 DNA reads TGCGCCAGCAGCTTAGTTAGACAGACAAAACCCGTGAACACCGGGGAGCTGTTTTTT.

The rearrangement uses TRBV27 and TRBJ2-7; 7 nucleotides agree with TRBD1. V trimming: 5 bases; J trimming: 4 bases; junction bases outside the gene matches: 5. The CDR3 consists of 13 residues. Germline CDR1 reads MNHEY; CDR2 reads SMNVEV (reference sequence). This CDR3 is CASSRRDSYEQYF. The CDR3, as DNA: TGTGCCAGCAGTCGACGGGACAGTTACGAGCAGTACTTC.

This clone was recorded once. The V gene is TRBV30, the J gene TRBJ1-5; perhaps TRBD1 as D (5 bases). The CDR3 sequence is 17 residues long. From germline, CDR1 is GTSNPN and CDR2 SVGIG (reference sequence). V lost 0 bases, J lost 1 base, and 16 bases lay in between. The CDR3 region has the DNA TGTGCCTGGAGTGTAGGAGTGCGGGGACCCAGCAATCAGCCCCAGCATTTT. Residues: CAWSVGVRGPSNQPQHF.